The 13 T cell receptor beta chains in this list originate from one sample, sequenced in a study of blood T cell repertoires in COVID-19 (dated by TCRdb to between 2020 and 2021). The library relied on the immunoSEQ multiplex PCR assay. TCRdb obtained this table from immuneACCESS and retained in-frame rearrangements with V and J assigned. These tables miss some clones; where compared with another copy, unresolved V genes account for less than half of the shortfall, and the remainder is unexplained. This sample gives around 120,000 clones in total; 80% of them show up just once. The leading ten clones occupy 20% to 30% of the sample. The sequenced material came from peripheral blood. These receptors originate from a human donor in a cohort sampled during active COVID-19.

The CDR3 region has the DNA TGTGCCAGCAGCCGACAGGGGGCTCCCTACGAGCAGTACTTC. Residues: CASSRQGAPYEQYF. The chain uses TRBV3-1 (or the pseudogene TRBV3-2) and TRBJ2-7; TRBD1 agrees at 10 bases. This CDR3 has 14 amino acids. Germline assignment: CDR1 LGHDT and CDR2 YNNKEL (reference sequence). V dropped 4 bases and J dropped 2; count of bases not matched to a gene: 2.

The CDR3 DNA reads TGTGCCAGCAGCCGAAGGGACACCTTTACAGATACGCAGTATTTT. Translation gives CASSRRDTFTDTQYF. The chain joins TRBV5-4 to TRBJ2-3; D perhaps matches TRBD1 (6 bases). The CDR3 covers 15 residues. Germline V gene lookup returns CDR1 SGHNT and CDR2 YYREEE (reference sequence). V lost 4 bases to trimming and J lost 3 bases, with 15 bases between them. Using reference TRBV5-4 and TRBJ2-3 for the parts outside the CDR3, the full variable domain is ETGVTQSPTHLIKTRGQQVTLRCSSQSGHNTVSWYQQALGQGPQFIFQYYREEENGRGNFPPRFSGLQFPNYSSELNVNALELDDSALYLCASSRRDTFTDTQYFGPGTRLTVL.

The gene calls are TRBV2 and TRBJ2-7, with a weak D call TRBD2 (6 bases). Trimming removed 8 bases at V and 3 bases at J, with 8 bases between. The CDR3 is 11 amino acids. Germline V CDR1 and CDR2: SNHLY, FYNNEI. The CDR3 nucleotides are TGTGCCAGCGGAGGGAGCTACGAGCAGTACTTC. This translates into CASGGSYEQYF.

The chain recombines TRBV27 with TRBJ2-3, with 8 nucleotides matching TRBD2. V trimming: 6 bases; J trimming: 2 bases; junction bases outside the gene matches: 7. The germline V gene encodes CDR1 MNHEY and CDR2 SMNVEV (reference sequence). This CDR3 contains 15 residues. The CDR3: CASRRLARTTDTQYF. For the CDR3, the DNA is TGTGCCAGCAGAAGACTAGCGCGAACCACAGATACGCAGTATTTT.

This chain joins TRBV28 and TRBJ1-6, with no clear D. The ends were cut back, 3 bases at V and 7 bases at J, with 7 bases in the middle. CDR3 length: 13 residues. CDR1 and CDR2 (germline): MDHEN, SYDVKM. The CDR3 DNA reads TGTGCCAGCAGTTTGGCTGAAAATTCACCCCTCCACTTT. This codes for CASSLAENSPLHF.

This chain uses TRBV19 with TRBJ2-1; D may be TRBD2 (5 bases). Germline CDR1 is LNHDA and CDR2 is SQIVND (reference sequence). There are 15 residues in the CDR3. V lost 3 bases and J 2 bases, leaving 11 bases between the germline ends. In DNA, the CDR3 is TGTGCCAGTAGTATGTCTCGGGGAGCCTACAATGAGCAGTTCTTC. Translation: CASSMSRGAYNEQFF.

This clone was detected a few times. The gene calls are TRBV5-4 and TRBJ1-1; a possible D gene is TRBD1 (5 bases). The V gene lost 1 base and the J gene lost 7 bases, with 5 bases spanning the gap. Germline V gene data show CDR1 as SGHNT and CDR2 as YYREEE (reference sequence). The CDR3 contains 11 residues. Here the CDR3 reads CASSLTGEAFF. The CDR3 DNA reads as TGTGCCAGCAGCTTGACAGGTGAAGCTTTCTTT. Together with reference TRBV5-4 and TRBJ1-1, the CDR3 gives the full variable domain: ETGVTQSPTHLIKTRGQQVTLRCSSQSGHNTVSWYQQALGQGPQFIFQYYREEENGRGNFPPRFSGLQFPNYSSELNVNALELDDSALYLCASSLTGEAFFGQGTRLTVV.

The CDR3 region has the DNA TGTGCCAGTACTAAGGGACAGGGGGCTTACGGTGAAGCTTTCTTT. Its protein is CASTKGQGAYGEAFF. V gene TRBV19 combines with J gene TRBJ1-1; TRBD1 matches at 12 bases. Germline CDR1 reads LNHDA; CDR2 reads SQIVND (reference sequence). The CDR3 sequence is 15 residues long. Trimming removed 7 bases from V and 7 bases from J; junction bases left unmatched: 10.

This chain links TRBV7-7 with TRBJ2-2; 16 positions match TRBD2. After removal of 5 bases from V and 7 bases from J, the junction contained 16 bases not matched to a gene. Germline CDR1 reads SSHAT; CDR2 reads FNYEAQ (reference sequence). The CDR3 length is 20 residues. CDR3 DNA: TGTGCCAGCAGCGGCACCGGGACTAGCGGGAGGGCAATCACCTACGGGGAGCTGTTTTTT. Translation gives CASSGTGTSGRAITYGELFF.

V usage is TRBV2 and J usage is TRBJ1-1; 8 nucleotides agree with TRBD1. The CDR3 has 14 residues. Germline CDR1 SNHLY, CDR2 FYNNEI. Trimming cost V 6 bases and J 7 bases; bases outside gene matches: 10. The DNA for the CDR3 is TGTGCCAGCAGCCGACAGGGGCCGGCCTTTGAAGCTTTCTTT. Translated: CASSRQGPAFEAFF.

The V gene is TRBV5-1, the J gene TRBJ2-3; 7 bases fit TRBD1. The trim removed 6 bases at V and 2 bases at J, leaving 3 bases unmatched. The CDR3 runs 13 residues. Germline V gene data show CDR1 as SGHRS and CDR2 as YFSETQ. CDR3: CASNGQVTDTQYF. CDR3 DNA: TGCGCCAGCAATGGACAGGTCACAGATACGCAGTATTTT.

The count of this clone is one. The chain is built from TRBV19 and TRBJ1-4; 7 bases agree with TRBD1. The CDR3 runs 17 residues. The germline CDR1 and CDR2 sequences are LNHDA and SQIVND (reference sequence). V gave up 5 bases and J gave up 0 bases; unmatched junction bases: 9. CDR3 in DNA: TGTGCCAGTAGTCTGGAGGGCAGGGGGACAACTAATGAAAAACTGTTTTTT. Encoded protein: CASSLEGRGTTNEKLFF.

V is TRBV5-1 and J is TRBJ1-2, with D possibly being TRBD1 (5 bases). Trimming pared 2 bases from V and 2 bases from J, leaving 28 bases between. The CDR3 contains 20 residues. Germline V lookup: CDR1 SGHRS, CDR2 YFSETQ. CDR3 bases: TGCGCCAGCAGCTTTGGTCCCACAGGATACGCGTACAAAAAGAACTATGGCTACACCTTC. It specifies CASSFGPTGYAYKKNYGYTF.